A single sample is the source of the 10 T cell receptor beta chains below, sequenced in a study of cytomegalovirus exposure and HLA in healthy donors. PCR involved 60 Vbeta and 13 Jbeta primers. Produced via immunoSEQ multiplex PCR; TCRdb's table is partial and in-frame only. The sample records 90,000 to 130,000 clones, approximately 70% being singletons. The specimen sequenced was PBMCs. The receptors come from a man aged 30 to 45 in good health and CMV-seropositive.

The chain uses TRBV5-5 and TRBJ1-2, with TRBD1 identical over 7 bases. The germline V gene has CDR1 SGHKS and CDR2 YYEKEE (reference sequence). The CDR3 consists of 13 residues. V lost 6 bases, J lost 4 bases, and 6 bases stayed unmatched. CDR3 region: CASTARQGYGYTF. In nucleotides, the CDR3 is TGTGCCAGCACCGCAAGACAGGGCTATGGCTACACCTTC.

The chain recombines TRBV28 with TRBJ2-2; 8 bases line up with TRBD1. V shed 7 bases and J 5 bases; nucleotides not matched to a gene: 6. This CDR3 is built from 14 residues. Germline V CDR1 and CDR2: MDHEN, SYDVKM. The CDR3 region has the DNA TGTGCCAGCACCTCGACAGGGGTGACCGGGGAGCTGTTTTTT. As protein: CASTSTGVTGELFF. The full variable domain, in which reference TRBV28 and TRBJ2-2 provide the parts outside the CDR3, is DVKVTQSSRYLVKRTGEKVFLECVQDMDHENMFWYRQDPGLGLRLIYFSYDVKMKEKGDIPEGYSVSREKKERFSLILESASTNQTSMYLCASTSTGVTGELFFGEGSRLTVL.

The gene calls are TRBV27 and TRBJ2-1, with 10 bases fitting TRBD2. The V gene end was trimmed by 2 bases and the J gene end by 2 bases; junction bases not matched to a gene: 3. CDR1 MNHEY and CDR2 SMNVEV come from the germline V gene (reference sequence). The CDR3 spans 16 residues. CDR3 residues: CASSLDTSGAYNEQFF. The CDR3 DNA sequence: TGTGCCAGCAGTTTAGACACTAGCGGGGCCTACAATGAGCAGTTCTTC.

The chain is built from TRBV19 and TRBJ2-1; D is unresolved. This CDR3 comprises 13 residues. V lost 5 bases and J lost 8, with 13 bases in between. Looked up from germline, CDR1 is LNHDA and CDR2 is SQIVND (reference sequence). The CDR3 DNA follows: TGTGCCAGTAGTGAACTCCCGGTCCATGAGCAGTTCTTC. This codes for CASSELPVHEQFF.

V and J are TRBV9 and TRBJ1-2; D gene unclear. Germline values: CDR1 SGDLS, CDR2 YYNGEE. The CDR3 is made up of 11 amino acids. V was cut by 0 bases and J by 7 bases, with 4 bases left in between. CDR3 region: CASSVGAGYTF. CDR3 DNA sequence: TGTGCCAGCAGCGTAGGGGCTGGCTACACCTTC.

The chain carries TRBV9 and TRBJ2-1; the D gene is possibly TRBD2 (5 bases). V was shortened by 4 bases and J by 4 bases, with 15 bases between the two germline ends. The germline V gene has CDR1 SGDLS and CDR2 YYNGEE. This CDR3 has 15 amino acids. CDR3 bases: TGTGCCAGCAGCTCCCGGATCTCGGGGTACAATGAGCAGTTCTTC. Protein product: CASSSRISGYNEQFF.

In this sample, this clone turned up a few times. The J gene is TRBJ2-3, the V gene TRBV6-5; 11 nucleotides agree with TRBD2. This CDR3 is 15 amino acids long. The trim removed 6 bases at V and 1 base at J, leaving 3 bases unmatched. CDR1 is MNHEY, CDR2 SVGAGI, per germline. CDR3 in DNA: TGTGCCAGCAGAACGGGACTAGCGGGCACAGATACGCAGTATTTT. Encoded protein: CASRTGLAGTDTQYF.

The chain has TRBV4-1 and TRBJ1-1; D remains unclear. The V gene's germline CDR1 is MGHRA and CDR2 YSYEKL. This CDR3 region has 13 residues. Trimming left V 1 base short and J 2 bases short, with 5 bases between. CDR3 sequence reads: CASSQVLNTEAFF. The CDR3 DNA sequence: TGCGCCAGCAGCCAAGTATTAAACACTGAAGCTTTCTTT.

The chain employs TRBV9 and TRBJ2-6, with TRBD1 matching 7 bases. V gave up 6 bases and J gave up 3 bases; unmatched junction bases: 3. The CDR3 totals 14 residues. In germline, CDR1 is SGDLS, CDR2 YYNGEE. The CDR3 nucleotides read TGTGCCAGCAACTCAGGGGGTGGGGCCAACGTCCTGACTTTC. Protein sequence: CASNSGGGANVLTF.

V gene TRBV15 combines with J gene TRBJ1-2; 11 bases fit TRBD1. The germline V gene encodes CDR1 LNHNV and CDR2 YYDKDF (reference sequence). CDR3 length: 16 amino acids. After removal of 0 bases from V and 7 bases from J, the junction contained 7 bases not matched to a gene. This chain's CDR3 is CATSRDWTGGSFGYTF. CDR3 DNA: TGTGCCACCAGCAGAGATTGGACAGGGGGCTCTTTTGGCTACACCTTC.